This record looks at one T cell receptor (beta chain) sequence and its context. What it binds is unknown. The V and J ends lost 2 bases and 3 bases, in that order; junction bases with no gene match: 0. The CDR3 contains 14 residues. Looked up from germline, CDR1 is MDHEN and CDR2 is SYDVKM. The record originates from a study of cytomegalovirus exposure and HLA in healthy donors. About the study: An early data release held some 85 million unique TCRs from HLA-typed donors. Regarding the study as a whole: Indistinguishable V segments such as TRBV6-2 and TRBV6-3 were excluded. The presence/absence work took it that sequencing depth was about the same across donors. Investigators reported over 150 TCR beta chains as tied to cytomegalovirus.

The PCR employed 60 Vbeta primers together with 13 Jbeta primers. The data were produced by immunoSEQ multiplex PCR, yet TCRdb's version contains in-frame clones alone and is incomplete. This table holds some 170,000 clones, 70% to 90% found once. V and J are TRBV28 and TRBJ2-3; 9 positions agree with TRBD2. The origin of this receptor is a woman in her twenties or thirties in good health and CMV-seronegative. The sequenced sample was PBMCs. Written as DNA, the CDR3 is TGTGCCAGCAGTTTAGCGGGAGGGACAGATACGCAGTATTTT. Translating it yields CASSLAGGTDTQYF.